This T cell receptor (beta chain) was identified during a study of CDR3 diversity in severe acne. Germline lookup yields CDR1 SGHDN and CDR2 FVKESK. V shed 2 bases and J 9 bases; nucleotides not matched to a gene: 6. The CDR3 sequence is 15 residues long. TCRdb reanalysed the PCR reads using MiXCR and keeps one entry per CDR3 protein. Here the sample spans approximately 79,000 distinct CDR3 sequences, over 45% being singletons. Material: blood. V usage is TRBV14 and J usage is TRBJ1-6; 8 nucleotides agree with TRBD1. The sequence derives from a male donor in good health, serving as a control. The CDR3, as DNA: TGTGCCAGCAGCCAAACAGGGGGATTGAGTTCACCCCTCCACTTT. Its protein is CASSQTGGLSSPLHF.